A single sample gave rise to the 23 T cell receptor beta chains below, sequenced in a study of OX40 agonist ivuxolimab in advanced cancers. The repertoire was sequenced with immunoSEQ multiplex PCR; TCRdb's copy has only in-frame clones and lacks some. The table has around 39,000 clones, roughly 80% seen once. The source material was CD4+ or CD8+ T cells sorted from blood, sampled in a trial of the OX40 agonist ivuxolimab. The origin of the receptors is an adult with an advanced solid tumor such as melanoma, head and neck, liver or kidney cancer.

CDR3 protein: CAISDRKTYNEQFF. In nucleotides, the CDR3 is TGTGCCATCAGTGACAGAAAAACCTACAATGAGCAGTTCTTC. The V and J genes are TRBV10-3 and TRBJ2-1; D unresolved. V was cut by 3 bases and J by 2 bases, with 8 bases left in between. The length of the CDR3 is 14 residues. Germline-derived CDR1 and CDR2 are ENHRY and SYGVKD.

This clone was observed a few times. The V gene is TRBV14, the J gene TRBJ1-6; 7 bases are shared with TRBD1. This CDR3 is built from 14 residues. Germline V gene sequence: CDR1 SGHDN, CDR2 FVKESK. The trim removed 3 bases at V and 10 bases at J, leaving 6 bases unmatched. DNA for the CDR3: TGTGCCAGCAGCCAGCCAGGGGGTGGCTCACCCCTCCACTTT. Translating it yields CASSQPGGGSPLHF.

The chain couples TRBV10-3 to TRBJ2-1; 7 bases match TRBD2. Trimming took 4 bases from V and 5 from J; bases not matched to a gene: 5. This CDR3 spans 14 amino acids. Germline V lookup: CDR1 ENHRY, CDR2 SYGVKD. In nucleotides, the CDR3 is TGTGCCATCAGTGCGTGGCTAGCGGACAATGAGCAGTTCTTC. It encodes CAISAWLADNEQFF.

The V call is TRBV29-1, the J call TRBJ2-5; D might be TRBD2 (6 bases). Trimming took off 0 bases at V and 13 bases at J, with 15 bases between the two ends. Per germline, CDR1 SQVTM and CDR2 ANQGSEA. The CDR3 consists of 12 residues. The CDR3 DNA sequence: TGCAGCGTTGAAGATCAGTTGCGGGGTACGTACTTC. It yields the protein CSVEDQLRGTYF.

The rearrangement links TRBV7-9 to TRBJ1-5, with D possibly TRBD1 on 6 matching bases. V dropped 4 bases and J dropped 4 bases, with 11 bases sitting between them. CDR1 SEHNR and CDR2 FQNEAQ come from the germline V gene (reference sequence). CDR3 size: 14 residues. The DNA for the CDR3 is TGTGCCAGCAGCTACGGGACACAAAATCAGCCCCAGCATTTT. It is translated as CASSYGTQNQPQHF.

The chain has TRBV7-9 and TRBJ2-5; 7 bases are shared with TRBD2. TRBJ2-7 explains the end of the DNA better; the J call may be wrong. This CDR3 spans 14 amino acids. Germline assignment: CDR1 SEHNR and CDR2 FQNEAQ (reference sequence). This CDR3 is CASSPDSGVYEQYF. DNA for the CDR3: TGTGCCAGCAGCCCCGACAGCGGGGTTTACGAGCAGTACTTC.

V gene TRBV5-6 combines with J gene TRBJ2-7; D is undetermined. The germline V gene encodes CDR1 SGHDT and CDR2 YYEEEE. The V end was cut by 0 bases, the J end by 4 bases, with 8 bases between. The CDR3 extends over 13 amino acids. CDR3 in amino acids: CASSLDAHYEQYF. CDR3 DNA sequence: TGTGCCAGCAGCTTGGATGCCCATTACGAGCAGTACTTC.

The CDR3 reads CARISRQSRANVLTF. Here the CDR3 DNA reads TGTGCCAGAATAAGTAGACAAAGTCGGGCCAACGTCCTGACTTTC. The rearrangement links TRBV7-5 to TRBJ2-6; TRBD1, the table's D call, was not compared with the DNA. TRBV7-5 is reported as a pseudogene. This CDR3 region has 15 residues.

The chain has TRBV19 and TRBJ1-2; 7 bases agree with TRBD1. This CDR3 has 13 amino acids. The trim removed 3 bases at V and 8 bases at J, leaving 6 bases unmatched. Looked up from germline, CDR1 is LNHDA and CDR2 is SQIVND (reference sequence). CDR3 nucleotide sequence: TGTGCCAGTAGTATTATGGGGGACAGCGGCTACACCTTC. Encoded protein: CASSIMGDSGYTF.

The table lists this clone with a few counts. V usage is TRBV7-9 and J usage is TRBJ1-3; 7 positions match TRBD1. Trimming at V came to 2 bases and at J to 0 bases, leaving 7 bases not matched to a gene. Germline-derived CDR1 and CDR2 are SEHNR and FQNEAQ (reference sequence). CDR3 length: 17 residues. CDR3 residues: CASSLRGQLDSGNTIYF. CDR3 bases: TGTGCCAGCAGCTTAAGGGGACAGCTGGACTCTGGAAACACCATATATTTT.

This clone was recorded only once. The V call is TRBV28, the J call TRBJ1-1; 9 bases match TRBD1. This CDR3 has 16 residues. CDR1 and CDR2 (germline): MDHEN, SYDVKM. V was pared by 2 bases and J by 9 bases, with 13 bases of the junction left unmatched. The CDR3: CASSLGKTGGSGKAFF. The DNA for the CDR3 is TGTGCCAGCAGTTTAGGGAAAACAGGGGGCAGCGGAAAAGCTTTCTTT.

J is TRBJ2-2 and V is TRBV2, with TRBD1 matching over 9 bases. V was pared by 1 base and J by 7 bases, with 4 bases of the junction left unmatched. Germline lookup yields CDR1 SNHLY and CDR2 FYNNEI. The CDR3 extends over 15 amino acids. As DNA, the CDR3 is TGTGCCAGCAGTGAAGAACAGGGGGCTGTCGGGGAGCTGTTTTTT. This sequence encodes CASSEEQGAVGELFF.

The V call is TRBV10-3, the J call TRBJ1-6; no reliable D call. V was cut by 0 bases and J by 7 bases, with 7 bases left in between. Germline V gene lookup returns CDR1 ENHRY and CDR2 SYGVKD. CDR3 length: 14 amino acids. CDR3 sequence reads: CAISESTANSPLHF. The CDR3 DNA reads as TGTGCCATCAGTGAGTCAACGGCCAATTCACCCCTCCACTTT.

This chain links TRBV5-1 with TRBJ1-2; 8 nucleotides line up with TRBD1. In germline, CDR1 is SGHRS, CDR2 YFSETQ. The junction had 4 bases not matched to a gene; V was cut back by 2 bases and J by 4 bases. This CDR3 has 14 amino acids. The CDR3 DNA is TGCGCCAGCAGCTTTGACAGGGGCGGCTATGGCTACACCTTC. Protein: CASSFDRGGYGYTF.

The gene calls are TRBV14 and TRBJ1-2; D unclear. The CDR3 totals 13 residues. Trimming pared 5 bases from V and 4 bases from J, leaving 11 bases between. In germline, CDR1 is SGHDN, CDR2 FVKESK. The CDR3 region is CASSAYEPYGYTF. In DNA, the CDR3 is TGTGCCAGCAGCGCTTACGAACCCTATGGCTACACCTTC. The full variable domain, with the rest looked up from reference TRBV14 and TRBJ1-2, is EAGVTQFPSHSVIEKGQTVTLRCDPISGHDNLYWYRRVMGKEIKFLLHFVKESKQDESGMPNNRFLAERTGGTYSTLKVQPAELEDSGVYFCASSAYEPYGYTFGSGTRLTVV.

The chain carries TRBV9 and TRBJ2-3; D is perhaps TRBD2 (7 bases). The CDR3 has 17 amino acids. V shed 4 bases and J shed 4 bases, with 22 bases lying between them. The germline V gene has CDR1 SGDLS and CDR2 YYNGEE. The CDR3 region is CASSPRMGGGLSDTQYF. The CDR3 nucleotides are TGTGCCAGCAGCCCCCGAATGGGGGGGGGCCTCTCAGATACGCAGTATTTT.

V gene TRBV30 combines with J gene TRBJ2-3; D is possibly TRBD2 (7 bases). In germline, CDR1 is GTSNPN, CDR2 SVGIG (reference sequence). CDR3 size: 16 residues. Trimming took 0 bases from V and 1 from J, leaving 14 bases between them. In DNA form, the CDR3 reads TGTGCCTGGAGTGTACGGGGAGGGGGGGGCACAGATACGCAGTATTTT. As protein: CAWSVRGGGGTDTQYF.

This clone was picked up a small number of times. The genes are TRBV18 and TRBJ1-2; TRBD1 matches 10 bases. The CDR3 is 15 residues long. J lost 1 base, V lost 4 bases, and 3 bases had no gene match. Looked up from germline, CDR1 is KGHSH and CDR2 is LQKENI. The CDR3 bases are TGTGCCAGCTCACTGGGGACAGGGGTTAACTATGGCTACACCTTC. Translation: CASSLGTGVNYGYTF.

The chain combines TRBV2 with TRBJ2-7, with D possibly being TRBD1 (6 bases). With 6 bases removed from V and 3 bases from J, the gap between germline ends came to 15 bases. CDR3 size: 14 residues. CDR1 and CDR2 from the germline V gene are SNHLY and FYNNEI. CDR3 in DNA: TGTGCCAGCAGCCCAGGGGAATCCTACTACGAGCAGTACTTC. It specifies CASSPGESYYEQYF.

The rearrangement joins TRBV4-1 to TRBJ1-6; 8 bases line up with TRBD1. This CDR3 region has 21 residues. Germline V gene data show CDR1 as MGHRA and CDR2 as YSYEKL. The trim removed 5 bases at V and 0 bases at J, leaving 18 bases unmatched. The CDR3: CASSRGGTGGNPSSYNSPLHF. The CDR3 DNA follows: TGCGCCAGCAGCAGGGGGGGCACAGGGGGAAATCCGAGCTCCTATAATTCACCCCTCCACTTT.

V gene TRBV18 combines with J gene TRBJ2-7; TRBD2 is a possible D gene (5 bases). Germline V gives CDR1 KGHSH, CDR2 LQKENI. The ends were cut back, 4 bases at V and 3 bases at J, with 13 bases in the middle. CDR3 length: 14 amino acids. DNA of the CDR3: TGTGCCAGCTCACGGCCGGGAACACTCTACGAGCAGTACTTC. It encodes CASSRPGTLYEQYF.

The chain combines TRBV19 with TRBJ2-2; 9 positions agree with TRBD2. Germline trimming cut 3 bases from V and 4 bases from J; bases unmatched to any gene: 12. CDR3 length equals 18 residues. Germline CDR1 is LNHDA and CDR2 is SQIVND (reference sequence). CDR3 coding DNA: TGTGCCAGTAGTATGAAAGGCGGGGGGGCGCGTAGCACCGGGGAGCTGTTTTTT. It yields the protein CASSMKGGGARSTGELFF.

V is TRBV10-3 and J is TRBJ1-2; D not resolved. Per the germline V gene, CDR1 is ENHRY and CDR2 is SYGVKD. The CDR3 is 15 residues long. V was cut by 3 bases and J by 0 bases, with 11 bases left in between. The CDR3 DNA is TGTGCCATCAGTGACCTCGGAGGTTCTAACTATGGCTACACCTTC. As protein: CAISDLGGSNYGYTF.